One sample yielded the 14 T cell receptor beta chains listed below, sequenced in a study of blood T cells in healthy people across ages. PCR was performed a second time for about 7 to 11 cycles using a sample-barcoded 5' primer and a J-beta primer mix. MiXCR, applied by TCRdb to the 5' RACE reads, yields one record per CDR3 protein. The sample lists over a million distinct CDR3 sequences; under 30% were seen once. These data are also associated with another study on T cells of mothers and their children.

Input material: blood. The receptors derive from a girl aged 2-10 years in good health.

The chain links TRBV11-2 to TRBJ2-1; no clear D. This CDR3 has 14 residues. The ends were cut back, 3 bases at V and 4 bases at J, with 10 bases in the middle. Germline lookup yields CDR1 SGHAT and CDR2 FQNNGV. In DNA, the CDR3 is TGTGCCAGCAGCTTTAGCCTAAATTACAATGAGCAGTTCTTC. As protein: CASSFSLNYNEQFF.

This chain uses TRBV28 with TRBJ1-2; possible D gene TRBD1, 5 bases. V lost 3 bases, J lost 4 bases, and 12 bases lay in between. The CDR3 length is 14 residues. Germline CDR1 MDHEN, CDR2 SYDVKM. The CDR3 DNA reads as TGTGCCAGCAGTTTTCGGGGGAACAGCTATGGCTACACCTTC. Translating gives CASSFRGNSYGYTF.

This clonotype came up a few times. The chain employs TRBV29-1 and TRBJ2-1, with TRBD1 as a possible D gene (6 bases). TRBJ2-5 matches the DNA end more closely, so the J call is doubtful. The CDR3 contains 17 residues. Germline loops: CDR1 SQVTM, CDR2 ANQGSEA. For the CDR3, the DNA is TGCAGCGTTGAAGAACCCCTAACGGACAGTGAACAAGAGACCCAGTACTTC. The encoded protein is CSVEEPLTDSEQETQYF.

The CDR3 coding sequence is TGTGCCAGCAGCTCCCAGGACCGAAACCGGGACAATGAGCAGTTCTTC. Translated: CASSSQDRNRDNEQFF. The chain uses TRBV13 and TRBJ2-5, with unresolved D. The DNA end lines up better with TRBJ2-1; the J call may be wrong. Looked up from germline, CDR1 is PRHDT and CDR2 is FYEKMQ (reference sequence). The CDR3 runs 16 residues.

The rearrangement uses TRBV7-3 and TRBJ2-3; D call uncertain. The CDR3 consists of 15 residues. The ends were cut back, 6 bases at V and 2 bases at J, with 15 bases in the middle. Germline loops: CDR1 SGHTA, CDR2 FQGTGA. The CDR3, as DNA: TGTGCCAGCAGTTTGGCTCCGGCTCTCACAGATACGCAGTATTTT. Its protein product is CASSLAPALTDTQYF. The variable domain in full, with the rest retrieved from reference TRBV7-3 and TRBJ2-3, is GAGVSQTPSNKVTEKGKYVELRCDPISGHTALYWYRQSLGQGPEFLIYFQGTGAADDSGLPNDRFFAVRPEGSVSTLKIQRTERGDSAVYLCASSLAPALTDTQYFGPGTRLTVL.

J is TRBJ2-5 and V is TRBV20-1, with D possibly matching TRBD1 (6 bases). Per germline, CDR1 DFQATT and CDR2 SNEGSKA (reference sequence). The V and J ends lost 3 bases and 2 bases respectively, with 16 bases between them. CDR3 length: 15 residues. In nucleotides, the CDR3 is TGCAGTGCTAGGGGTACAGGGTATTCTCAAGAGACCCAGTACTTC. Translating gives CSARGTGYSQETQYF.

This clonotype has just a few counts. The rearrangement uses TRBV11-2 and TRBJ1-6, with D perhaps matching TRBD1 (5 bases). Trimming left V 6 bases short and J 6 bases short, with 15 bases between. The CDR3 length is 15 residues. Per the germline V gene, CDR1 is SGHAT and CDR2 is FQNNGV. For the CDR3, the DNA is TGTGCCAGCAGTTCTTATACCGGGGGTAATTCACCCCTCCACTTT. It yields the protein CASSSYTGGNSPLHF.

This clonotype was found a few times. The chain uses TRBV19 and TRBJ2-6; D gene ambiguous. The V and J ends lost 9 bases and 4 bases respectively, with 13 bases between them. CDR1 is LNHDA and CDR2 is SQIVND in the germline V gene (reference sequence). The CDR3 is made up of 14 amino acids. CDR3 sequence reads: CASSLQSGANVLTF. In DNA, the CDR3 is TGTGCCAGCTCGCTACAGTCCGGGGCCAACGTCCTGACTTTC.

This clonotype was seen a few times. The chain carries TRBV7-6 and TRBJ2-1, with D possibly TRBD2 on 5 matching bases. V was shortened by 3 bases and J by 0 bases, with 15 bases between the two germline ends. Per germline, CDR1 SGHVS and CDR2 FNYEAQ. The CDR3 totals 17 residues. CDR3 sequence: CASSFHEEESSYNEQFF. CDR3 DNA: TGTGCCAGCAGCTTTCACGAGGAGGAGAGCTCCTACAATGAGCAGTTCTTC.

V usage is TRBV5-1 and J usage is TRBJ2-6, with TRBD1 identical over 7 bases. Germline V gives CDR1 SGHRS, CDR2 YFSETQ. This CDR3 contains 18 residues. The trim removed 3 bases at V and 2 bases at J, leaving 11 bases unmatched. The CDR3 DNA reads TGCGCCAGCAGCTATCACACGGGGACAGCAGCTGGGGCCAACGTCCTGACTTTC. Its translation: CASSYHTGTAAGANVLTF.

About this clonotype itself: This clone may be a read error of a much larger clone one base away. CDR3 residues: CSASSGDYERYF. CDR3 nucleotide sequence: TGCAGTGCTAGTTCGGGAGACTACGAGCGGTACTTC. This rearrangement joins TRBV20-1 to TRBJ2-7; perhaps TRBD2 as D (6 bases). This CDR3 contains 12 residues. Germline V gene sequence: CDR1 DFQATT, CDR2 SNEGSKA (reference sequence).

The V gene is TRBV4-1, the J gene TRBJ2-5, with TRBD2 identical over 8 bases. TRBJ2-7 explains the end of the DNA better; the J call may be wrong. Germline V gene sequence: CDR1 MGHRA, CDR2 YSYEKL. CDR3 length equals 17 residues. The CDR3 is CASSHPSSGTSSDEQYF. CDR3 nucleotides: TGCGCCAGCAGCCACCCCTCCTCCGGGACTAGTTCCGACGAGCAGTACTTC.

This chain uses TRBV7-2 with TRBJ2-5; TRBD2 is a possible D gene (6 bases). Germline loops: CDR1 SGHTA, CDR2 FQGNSA. The CDR3 spans 13 residues. The germline V and J ends were trimmed by 1 base and 14 bases, with 17 bases remaining between them. The CDR3 region is CASSLVFGDWTYF. In DNA form, the CDR3 reads TGTGCCAGCAGCTTAGTTTTTGGGGACTGGACTTACTTC.

This clonotype was counted between two and nine times. V usage is TRBV4-2 and J usage is TRBJ2-7, with D hard to call. CDR1 and CDR2 (germline): LGHNA, YNFKEQ. Trimming shortened V by 0 bases and J by 5 bases, and 5 bases separated the two germline ends. The CDR3 is 12 amino acids. The DNA of the CDR3 is TGTGCCAGCAGCCAAGACGAGAACGAGCAGTACTTC. Translated: CASSQDENEQYF.